These 6 T cell receptor beta chains originate from one sample sequenced in a study of blood T cell repertoires in COVID-19. Sequencing used immunoSEQ multiplex PCR; TCRdb keeps in-frame clones, though not all of them. Among approximately 260,000 clones listed, around 85% were seen once. Sequences were obtained from peripheral blood. These receptor sequences come from a woman between 65 and 79 years old with acute or convalescent COVID-19.

In DNA, the CDR3 is TGTGCCAGCAGCTTATCCGGACTAGGGGGGGCCGGGGAGCTGTTTTTT. Protein product: CASSLSGLGGAGELFF. V usage is TRBV7-3 and J usage is TRBJ2-2; TRBD2 is a possible D gene (7 bases). V lost 2 bases and J lost 6, with 16 bases in between. The CDR3 loop spans 16 amino acids. Germline CDR1 is SGHTA and CDR2 is FQGTGA.

The V call is TRBV3-1 (or the pseudogene TRBV3-2), the J call TRBJ1-2; D remains unclear. Trimming shortened V by 2 bases and J by 2 bases, and 3 bases separated the two germline ends. This CDR3 spans 12 amino acids. Per germline, CDR1 LGHDT and CDR2 YNNKEL (reference sequence). CDR3 in amino acids: CASSQTNYGYTF. The CDR3 DNA reads as TGTGCCAGCAGCCAAACAAACTATGGCTACACCTTC.

The chain joins TRBV15 to TRBJ1-5, with no clear D. Germline V gene lookup returns CDR1 LNHNV and CDR2 YYDKDF (reference sequence). V lost 0 bases, J lost 6 bases, and 9 bases lay in between. The CDR3 totals 14 residues. CDR3 DNA sequence: TGTGCCACCAGCAGAGATACGGTTACTCAGCCCCAGCATTTT. It is translated as CATSRDTVTQPQHF. The full variable domain, with the rest looked up from reference TRBV15 and TRBJ1-5, is DAMVIQNPRYQVTQFGKPVTLSCSQTLNHNVMYWYQQKSSQAPKLLFHYYDKDFNNEADTPDNFQSRRPNTSFCFLDIRSPGLGDTAMYLCATSRDTVTQPQHFGDGTRLSIL.

V usage is TRBV7-6 and J usage is TRBJ2-1; 7 bases agree with TRBD1. The ends lost 5 bases at V and 10 bases at J; junction bases unmatched: 17. Germline V gives CDR1 SGHVS, CDR2 FNYEAQ. The CDR3 has 16 amino acids. CDR3 DNA: TGTGCCAGCAGCCCGCAGACAGGGAAAGGGTTAGGCGAGCAGTTCTTC. Residues: CASSPQTGKGLGEQFF.

CDR3 sequence reads: CASSQEWGRGHSPLHF. CDR3 nucleotides: TGTGCCAGCAGCCAAGAATGGGGCAGGGGCCATTCACCCCTCCACTTT. The rearrangement links TRBV3-1 (or the pseudogene TRBV3-2) to TRBJ1-6, with D possibly TRBD1 on 6 matching bases. Trimming took off 0 bases at V and 8 bases at J, with 14 bases between the two ends. The germline V gene encodes CDR1 LGHDT and CDR2 YNNKEL (reference sequence). CDR3 size: 16 residues.

This clone appeared a few times. Other DNA sequences in this sample translate to the same CDR3. The chain links TRBV3-1 (or the pseudogene TRBV3-2) to TRBJ1-3; D gene unclear. This CDR3 contains 14 residues. The V end was cut by 4 bases, the J end by 0 bases, with 7 bases between. In germline, CDR1 is LGHDT, CDR2 YNNKEL (reference sequence). The CDR3 protein is CASSLRGSGNTIYF. The CDR3 DNA sequence: TGTGCCAGCAGCCTCCGGGGCTCTGGAAACACCATATATTTT.